A single sample is the source of the 23 T cell receptor beta chains below, sequenced in a study of beta chain features in type 1 diabetes. cDNA synthesis used the whole RNA isolate, giving expressed TCRB sequences. Here immunoSEQ multiplex PCR was the method, and the copy in TCRdb shows in-frame clones only, minus some. The sample shows 500,000 to 700,000 clones, about 16% of them seen only once. Input material: naive CD4+ T cells from blood. The source is a man younger than 35 in good health.

This clone was counted between two and nine times. The chain carries TRBV29-1 and TRBJ1-2; TRBD1 matches at 9 bases. The CDR3 length is 15 residues. The V segment lost 6 bases and the J segment 0 bases; nucleotides outside the gene matches: 8. The V gene's germline CDR1 is SQVTM and CDR2 ANQGSEA. DNA of the CDR3: TGCAGCGTAGGGACAGGGTCCAGTTCTAACTATGGCTACACCTTC. It yields the protein CSVGTGSSSNYGYTF.

This clone was counted a few times. In the same sample, other DNA sequences code for this CDR3. The chain couples TRBV30 to TRBJ1-1, with D unresolved. In germline, CDR1 is GTSNPN, CDR2 SVGIG (reference sequence). The CDR3 extends over 13 amino acids. Trimming cost V 0 bases and J 1 base, with 6 bases left between them. CDR3 sequence: CAWSVRGNTEAFF. The CDR3 DNA is TGTGCCTGGAGTGTACGCGGGAACACTGAAGCTTTCTTT.

This clone has only a few counts. This chain links TRBV2 with TRBJ2-1, with D maybe TRBD2 (6 bases). The V end lost 4 bases, the J end lost 3 bases, and 13 bases lay between the germline ends. Germline V CDR1 and CDR2: SNHLY, FYNNEI. This CDR3 is 15 amino acids long. In DNA form, the CDR3 reads TGTGCCAGCAGTGGAGGCGCGGGGAACTACAATGAGCAGTTCTTC. It codes for CASSGGAGNYNEQFF. The full variable domain, rest sourced from reference TRBV2 and TRBJ2-1, is EPEVTQTPSHQVTQMGQEVILRCVPISNHLYFYWYRQILGQKVEFLVSFYNNEISEKSEIFDDQFSVERPDGSNFTLKIRSTKLEDSAMYFCASSGGAGNYNEQFFGPGTRLTVL.

The rearrangement joins TRBV7-2 to TRBJ1-1, with D unclear. The germline V gene has CDR1 SGHTA and CDR2 FQGNSA. Trimming pared 6 bases from V and 1 base from J, leaving 24 bases between. This CDR3 comprises 18 residues. The CDR3 loop reads CASRPDLSFDRRNTEAFF. The CDR3 nucleotides are TGTGCCAGCAGACCTGATCTTAGTTTCGATCGCAGGAACACTGAAGCTTTCTTT.

V is TRBV4-1 and J is TRBJ1-2; 7 bases are a match to TRBD1. The trim removed 2 bases at V and 4 bases at J, leaving 7 bases unmatched. The length of the CDR3 is 15 residues. Germline V gives CDR1 MGHRA, CDR2 YSYEKL. The CDR3 DNA reads TGCGCCAGCAGCCAACCTAGGGACAGAGGCTATGGCTACACCTTC. Its translation: CASSQPRDRGYGYTF.

V gene TRBV7-3 combines with J gene TRBJ2-6; D is unresolved. Germline-derived CDR1 and CDR2 are SGHTA and FQGTGA. V lost 7 bases and J lost 0, with 10 bases in between. This CDR3 has 15 amino acids. CDR3 sequence reads: CASTSQPSGANVLTF. CDR3 coding DNA: TGTGCCAGCACGTCTCAGCCCTCTGGGGCCAACGTCCTGACTTTC.

The V and J genes are TRBV28 and TRBJ1-1; 10 nucleotides match TRBD1. The CDR3 loop spans 16 amino acids. J was trimmed by 4 bases and V by 5 bases; bases with no gene match: 10. The germline CDR1 and CDR2 sequences are MDHEN and SYDVKM. The CDR3 region is CASSRDDRGLVTEAFF. DNA of the CDR3: TGTGCCAGCAGTAGAGATGACAGGGGGCTGGTCACTGAAGCTTTCTTT.

This chain uses TRBV28 with TRBJ1-1; D call uncertain. This CDR3 has 13 amino acids. V dropped 5 bases and J dropped 6 bases, with 13 bases sitting between them. Looked up from germline, CDR1 is MDHEN and CDR2 is SYDVKM. Written as DNA, the CDR3 is TGTGCCAGCAGTCTACCTAAGTTAGCTGAAGCTTTCTTT. Translated, it gives CASSLPKLAEAFF. The complete variable domain, with remaining parts taken from reference TRBV28 and TRBJ1-1, reads DVKVTQSSRYLVKRTGEKVFLECVQDMDHENMFWYRQDPGLGLRLIYFSYDVKMKEKGDIPEGYSVSREKKERFSLILESASTNQTSMYLCASSLPKLAEAFFGQGTRLTVV.

This CDR3 is CSVVLAGGLGYEQYF. DNA for the CDR3: TGCAGCGTTGTGCTAGCGGGAGGGTTGGGCTACGAGCAGTACTTC. The chain is built from TRBV29-1 and TRBJ2-7; TRBD2 aligns across 12 bases. This CDR3 contains 15 residues. Germline V gene sequence: CDR1 SQVTM, CDR2 ANQGSEA. V was pared by 4 bases and J by 3 bases, with 7 bases of the junction left unmatched.

The sample holds many counts of this clone. This chain joins TRBV28 and TRBJ2-4; TRBD1 aligns across 7 bases. The CDR3 sequence is 14 residues long. Unmatched junction bases numbered 3, after V lost 5 bases and J lost 2 bases. Germline assignment: CDR1 MDHEN and CDR2 SYDVKM. The CDR3 loop is CASSPGQPKNIQYF. The CDR3 DNA is TGTGCCAGCAGTCCGGGACAGCCCAAAAACATTCAGTACTTC.

This chain connects TRBV4-2 to TRBJ1-2, with D tentatively TRBD1 (6 bases). CDR3 size: 16 residues. Trimming took 1 base from V and 3 from J, leaving 15 bases between them. Germline V CDR1 and CDR2: LGHNA, YNFKEQ. CDR3 coding DNA: TGTGCCAGCAGCCAAGTTCCGCAGGGGACCTACTATGGCTACACCTTC. As protein: CASSQVPQGTYYGYTF.

This clone was observed a handful of times. The chain joins TRBV29-1 to TRBJ2-7; D may be TRBD2 (5 bases). The CDR3 covers 13 residues. CDR1 is SQVTM, CDR2 ANQGSEA, per germline. V gave up 7 bases and J gave up 2 bases, with 15 bases separating them. CDR3 amino acids: CSARGTSPYEQYF. CDR3 coding DNA: TGCAGCGCCCGGGGAACCTCTCCCTACGAGCAGTACTTC.

This clone was detected a few times. The chain is built from TRBV18 and TRBJ2-5; no definite D call. Trimming shortened V by 1 base and J by 5 bases, and 8 bases separated the two germline ends. CDR3 length: 13 residues. Germline loops: CDR1 KGHSH, CDR2 LQKENI. CDR3 region: CASSPRRLETQYF. The DNA of the CDR3 is TGTGCCAGCTCACCACGCCGCCTGGAGACCCAGTACTTC. The entire variable domain, with the rest obtained from reference TRBV18 and TRBJ2-5, is as follows: NAGVMQNPRHLVRRRGQEARLRCSPMKGHSHVYWYRQLPEEGLKFMVYLQKENIIDESGMPKERFSAEFPKEGPSILRIQQVVRGDSAAYFCASSPRRLETQYFGPGTRLLVL.

The chain carries TRBV7-9 and TRBJ2-1, with 7 bases aligning to TRBD2. Germline CDR1 and CDR2: SEHNR and FQNEAQ (reference sequence). This CDR3 is 16 amino acids long. The trim removed 1 base at V and 5 bases at J, leaving 8 bases unmatched. The CDR3: CASSLGRVTSHNEQFF. The CDR3 DNA sequence: TGTGCCAGCAGCTTAGGCCGGGTGACTAGCCACAATGAGCAGTTCTTC. The variable domain in full, with the rest retrieved from reference TRBV7-9 and TRBJ2-1, is DTGVSQNPRHKITKRGQNVTFRCDPISEHNRLYWYRQTLGQGPEFLTYFQNEAQLEKSRLLSDRFSAERPKGSFSTLEIQRTEQGDSAMYLCASSLGRVTSHNEQFFGPGTRLTVL.

This clone came up once. This sequence joins TRBV2 and TRBJ2-7; weak D call: TRBD1 (6 bases). V was clipped by 6 bases and J by 3 bases, with 15 bases between them. CDR3 length equals 14 residues. CDR1 and CDR2 (germline): SNHLY, FYNNEI. CDR3 protein: CASRFGQWDYEQYF. The CDR3 coding sequence is TGTGCCAGCAGGTTCGGACAGTGGGACTACGAGCAGTACTTC.

The rearrangement links TRBV15 to TRBJ1-4; D unresolved. CDR1 and CDR2 from the germline V gene are LNHNV and YYDKDF (reference sequence). Deletions cut 5 bases from V and 0 bases from J, with 13 bases between. The CDR3 extends over 16 amino acids. CDR3 amino acids: CATSGILAATNEKLFF. CDR3 DNA sequence: TGTGCCACCAGCGGTATTTTGGCTGCAACTAATGAAAAACTGTTTTTT.

The chain recombines TRBV27 with TRBJ2-1; D is perhaps TRBD2 (5 bases). Trimming took 2 bases from V and 4 from J, leaving 12 bases between them. This CDR3 spans 15 amino acids. Germline V gene lookup returns CDR1 MNHEY and CDR2 SMNVEV (reference sequence). The CDR3 DNA reads as TGTGCCAGCAGTTTACTGGCGGGTCCTTACAATGAGCAGTTCTTC. Protein sequence: CASSLLAGPYNEQFF.

The rearrangement joins TRBV25-1 to TRBJ2-3; a possible D gene is TRBD1 (6 bases). The V and J ends lost 4 bases and 0 bases respectively, with 14 bases between them. CDR1 and CDR2 (germline): MGHDK, SYGVNS. The CDR3 totals 16 residues. This chain's CDR3 is CASSGKQGPSTDTQYF. In nucleotides, the CDR3 is TGTGCCAGCAGTGGTAAACAGGGACCTAGCACAGATACGCAGTATTTT.

This clone appeared a few times. The same CDR3 also results from other DNA sequences found in this sample. This chain links TRBV7-2 with TRBJ1-1, with D uncertain. In germline, CDR1 is SGHTA, CDR2 FQGNSA. V was cut by 2 bases and J by 1 base, with 8 bases left in between. The CDR3 is 14 amino acids. CDR3 nucleotide sequence: TGTGCCAGCAGCTTACGGCGGGGGAACACTGAAGCTTTCTTT. Its translation is CASSLRRGNTEAFF. The variable domain in full, with the rest retrieved from reference TRBV7-2 and TRBJ1-1, is GAGVSQSPSNKVTEKGKDVELRCDPISGHTALYWYRQSLGQGLEFLIYFQGNSAPDKSGLPSDRFSAERTGGSVSTLTIQRTQQEDSAVYLCASSLRRGNTEAFFGQGTRLTVV.

This clone was counted a few times. The chain is built from TRBV9 and TRBJ2-7; D unresolved. Per the germline V gene, CDR1 is SGDLS and CDR2 is YYNGEE. This CDR3 has 11 residues. The V and J ends lost 3 bases and 3 bases respectively, with 4 bases between them. The CDR3 protein is CASSGVYEQYF. In DNA form, the CDR3 reads TGTGCCAGCAGCGGCGTCTACGAGCAGTACTTC. Based on the CDR3 plus reference TRBV9 and TRBJ2-7, the full variable domain is DSGVTQTPKHLITATGQRVTLRCSPRSGDLSVYWYQQSLDQGLQFLIQYYNGEERAKGNILERFSAQQFPDLHSELNLSSLELGDSALYFCASSGVYEQYFGPGTRLTVT.

The chain couples TRBV19 to TRBJ2-1; 14 bases agree with TRBD2. CDR1 and CDR2 from the germline V gene are LNHDA and SQIVND (reference sequence). This CDR3 contains 18 residues. V trimming: 4 bases; J trimming: 1 base; junction bases outside the gene matches: 6. Here the CDR3 reads CASSTPRTSGRSYNEQFF. The DNA of the CDR3 is TGTGCCAGTAGTACCCCCCGGACTAGCGGGAGGTCCTACAATGAGCAGTTCTTC.

A few counts support this clone. V gene TRBV4-2 combines with J gene TRBJ2-3, with 10 bases aligning to TRBD2. The germline gives CDR1 LGHNA, CDR2 YNFKEQ. V lost 1 base to trimming and J lost 1 base; unmatched junction nucleotides: 5. This CDR3 has 17 residues. The CDR3 sequence is CASSQVISGRGTDTQYF. As DNA, the CDR3 is TGTGCCAGCAGCCAAGTTATCAGCGGGAGGGGCACAGATACGCAGTATTTT.

The gene calls are TRBV7-2 and TRBJ1-5; D is undetermined. The CDR3 covers 15 residues. Trimming took off 1 base at V and 4 bases at J, with 11 bases between the two ends. Germline V CDR1 and CDR2: SGHTA, FQGNSA. DNA for the CDR3: TGTGCCAGCAGCTTAGGGAGGGTCCCAAATCAGCCCCAGCATTTT. The encoded protein is CASSLGRVPNQPQHF.